This T cell receptor beta chain was profiled in a study of blood T cell repertoires in COVID-19 (TCRdb year 2020). Context from the whole study: Collaborator samples came from the United States, Italy and Spain and covered acute and convalescent phases of COVID-19. The prospective study material was composed of cDNA or gDNA derived from T cells, B-cell-depleted T cells, or PBMCs. Deeply sampled blood TCRbeta repertoires from subjects exposed to, actively infected with, or recovered from COVID-19 were included in the dataset. The repertoires were released in a freely available public database meant as a resource for research on the immune response to SARS-CoV-2. Samples came from the ongoing ImmuneRACE study (first 160 participants) plus 1,254 subjects from 6 global collaborators. Sample metadata almost always included a de-identified subject ID, COVID-19 status, age in years and sex. HLA class I and class II types, where available, came from metadata supplied by the sample provider rather than from assay-based typing.

Broad study findings and their caveats: Clinical and demographic metadata were provided uncurated, with the amount varying by source and participant.

Participants in the prospective study were aged about 18 to 95 years, lived in 20 to 25 United States geographic areas, and enrolled through a virtual design. In the prospective study, cohorts were assigned on the basis of participant-reported clinical history obtained from a screening survey and a study questionnaire. Each participant in the prospective study had whole blood, serum and a nasopharyngeal or oropharyngeal swab collected by mobile phlebotomists. Over a roughly two-month period, participants in the prospective study had the option of providing additional blood draws and questionnaires. Blood samples from the prospective study were shipped frozen or at room temperature prior to DNA extraction. The immunoSEQ Assay, a bias-controlled multiplex PCR, was used to amplify TCRbeta CDR3 regions from genomic DNA. Turning to the authors' computational methods: Within the assay, amplification of reference gene primers was used to estimate how many nucleated cells each sample contained. Sequence reads were collapsed and filtered to measure the absolute abundance of every unique TCRbeta CDR3 rearrangement. For each sample, productive Simpson clonality was calculated as the square root of Simpson's diversity index over productive rearrangements. TCRdb stores this immuneACCESS table with in-frame sequences only. Part of the clones is absent; in the studies checked, under half of the shortfall reflects unresolved V genes, and no reason is known for the rest. That table is the source of V, J and clone size, and D and trimming were worked out from the DNA. The sample table shows about 400,000 clones, and approximately 91% are seen once. The ten largest clones take up over 2% of the sample.

In the germline V gene, CDR1 corresponds to SNHLY and CDR2 to FYNNEI. At the junction V is shortened by 2 bases and J by 4 bases, with 12 bases in between. Reading from cysteine to phenylalanine, the CDR3 counts 15 amino acids. Only the CDR3 DNA stays, 45 bases, in frame from base 1. Worth noting for this clone: The antigen it recognizes is unknown. No much larger clonotype is one base removed from it; base qualities were not supplied.

The TCR sequence derives from a woman in her thirties or forties with acute COVID-19. The rearrangement joined TRBV2 to TRBJ1-5, with TRBD1 tentatively as D gene (6 bases match). The sequenced sample was PBMCs or T cells enriched from blood (not recorded which). The base sequence is TGTGCCAGCAGTGAATTAGGGGGGGCAAATCAGCCCCAGCATTTT. It translates as CASSELGGANQPQHF.